Presented here are 27 T cell receptor beta chains from one specimen sequenced in a study of T cell repertoires in cytomegalovirus infection. The antigens of these receptors remain unknown. TCRdb reanalysed the reads using MiXCR and keeps one entry per CDR3 protein. The repertoire holds roughly 920,000 distinct CDR3 sequences, with approximately 31% as singletons. Specimen: cultured CD8+ T cells from PBMCs, collected from culture after CMV antigen stimulation. The receptors stem from a human donor in good health (CMV status not recorded). Some clones in this sample may be carry-over from other donors' samples.

V gene TRBV29-1 combines with J gene TRBJ1-2, with D uncertain. There are 13 residues in the CDR3. Trimming took 1 base from V and 8 from J, leaving 14 bases between them. Germline V gives CDR1 SQVTM, CDR2 ANQGSEA. The CDR3 DNA reads TGCAGCGTTGAAGCGCGAGTCCCCGGGGGCTACACCTTC. As protein: CSVEARVPGGYTF.

This clonotype was recorded a few times. The chain employs TRBV6-1 and TRBJ1-1; D is uncertain. Trimming pared 6 bases from V and 0 bases from J, leaving 11 bases between. Per the germline V gene, CDR1 is MNHNS and CDR2 is SASEGT. This CDR3 contains 14 residues. The CDR3 DNA is TGTGCCAGCAGGGCAGACCAATTGAACACTGAAGCTTTCTTT. Translated: CASRADQLNTEAFF.

Only a few counts were recorded for this clonotype. V usage is TRBV12-5 and J usage is TRBJ2-7; TRBD2 matches at 13 bases. This CDR3 has 18 residues. Germline V gene data show CDR1 as LGHNT and CDR2 as FRNRAP. V lost 4 bases, J lost 5 bases, and 14 bases stayed unmatched. The CDR3 coding sequence is TGTGCTAGTGGTTGGACTTGGGACACTAGCGGGGGGGCGAACGAGCAGTACTTC. This translates into CASGWTWDTSGGANEQYF.

The chain carries TRBV5-4 and TRBJ1-1; D is ambiguous. CDR1 is SGHNT, CDR2 YYREEE, per germline (reference sequence). Trimming took 1 base from V and 11 from J, leaving 12 bases between them. The CDR3 length is 12 residues. The CDR3 protein is CASSLWTREAFF. The CDR3 DNA is TGTGCCAGCAGCTTGTGGACGCGTGAGGCTTTCTTT.

There are a few counts of this clonotype. The rearrangement joins TRBV6-2 or TRBV6-3 to TRBJ2-3, with no clear D. The CDR3 contains 14 residues. V lost 2 bases to trimming and J lost 1 base, with 7 bases between them. CDR1 MNHEY and CDR2 SVGEGT come from the germline V gene. This chain's CDR3 is CASSYHHRTDTQYF. As DNA, the CDR3 is TGTGCCAGCAGTTACCACCACCGCACAGATACGCAGTATTTT.

The V call is TRBV6-1, the J call TRBJ1-5; D is ambiguous. This CDR3 region has 13 residues. Germline lookup yields CDR1 MNHNS and CDR2 SASEGT. Trimming stripped 8 bases from V and 2 bases from J, with 10 bases between. This CDR3 reads CASGFRGNQPQHF. CDR3 nucleotides: TGTGCCAGCGGGTTTCGGGGCAATCAGCCCCAGCATTTT.

The chain is built from TRBV15 and TRBJ2-2; unclear D gene. V was cut by 1 base and J by 5 bases, with 11 bases left in between. CDR3 length: 15 amino acids. Germline CDR1 is LNHNV and CDR2 is YYDKDF (reference sequence). CDR3 sequence: CATSRAGLSTGELFF. For the CDR3, the DNA is TGTGCCACCAGCAGAGCCGGGTTGAGTACCGGGGAGCTGTTTTTT.

CDR3: CASSSVGLGDSPLHF. The DNA for the CDR3 is TGCGCCAGCAGCTCGGTGGGCCTAGGGGATTCACCCCTCCACTTT. The chain carries TRBV5-1 and TRBJ1-6; TRBD1 is a possible D gene (5 bases). The CDR3 spans 15 residues. The germline CDR1 and CDR2 sequences are SGHRS and YFSETQ. Trimming took off 3 bases at V and 8 bases at J, with 15 bases between the two ends.

CDR3 bases: TGTGCCAGCAGTTGGTGGGTGCCGAGGGGGAATCCTAACTTCTCACCCCTCCACTTT. Its protein is CASSWWVPRGNPNFSPLHF. The rearrangement links TRBV11-2 to TRBJ1-6, with D perhaps matching TRBD1 (6 bases). The V gene lost 6 bases and the J gene lost 10 bases, with 31 bases spanning the gap. CDR3 length: 19 amino acids. Germline values: CDR1 SGHAT, CDR2 FQNNGV. Supplemented by reference TRBV11-2 and TRBJ1-6, the full variable domain reads EAGVAQSPRYKIIEKRQSVAFWCNPISGHATLYWYQQILGQGPKLLIQFQNNGVVDDSQLPKDRFSAERLKGVDSTLKIQPAKLEDSAVYLCASSWWVPRGNPNFSPLHFGNGTRLTVT.

V usage is TRBV9 and J usage is TRBJ2-2; TRBD2 agrees at 11 bases. The ends lost 3 bases at V and 4 bases at J; junction bases unmatched: 5. The CDR3 runs to 16 residues. The germline V gene has CDR1 SGDLS and CDR2 YYNGEE. The CDR3 nucleotides read TGTGCCAGCAGCGATAGCGGGGGGGCCATCACCGGGGAGCTGTTTTTT. The encoded protein is CASSDSGGAITGELFF.

J is TRBJ2-1 and V is TRBV15; D might be TRBD1 or TRBD2, each matching 7 bases. CDR3 size: 15 residues. Germline CDR1 and CDR2: LNHNV and YYDKDF (reference sequence). V shed 5 bases and J shed 9 bases, with 20 bases lying between them. The CDR3 bases are TGTGCCACCAGCCCCCGGGGAGGGGGCTTGGGTGAGCAGTTCTTC. Translated, it gives CATSPRGGGLGEQFF.

This clonotype was counted a few times. The V gene is TRBV7-9, the J gene TRBJ2-3; D could derive from TRBD1 or TRBD2 (5 bases each). The V end was cut by 2 bases, the J end by 5 bases, with 20 bases between. This CDR3 contains 17 residues. CDR1 is SEHNR and CDR2 is FQNEAQ in the germline V gene (reference sequence). The DNA of the CDR3 is TGTGCCAGCAGCTTACCAGGGAAGCCCCCCGAGGGAGATACGCAGTATTTT. Translating gives CASSLPGKPPEGDTQYF.

The chain has TRBV5-6 and TRBJ2-7; unclear D gene. Germline V gives CDR1 SGHDT, CDR2 YYEEEE. The V and J ends lost 0 bases and 7 bases respectively, with 8 bases between them. The CDR3 extends over 12 amino acids. The CDR3 coding sequence is TGTGCCAGCAGCTTGGGCCGGCTTGAGCAGTACGTC. Translating gives CASSLGRLEQYV.

The rearrangement uses TRBV5-5 and TRBJ1-5; no definite D call. CDR3 length equals 10 residues. Trimming shortened V by 5 bases and J by 15 bases, and 12 bases separated the two germline ends. Germline V lookup: CDR1 SGHKS, CDR2 YYEKEE (reference sequence). The CDR3: CASSHLTLHF. Written as DNA, the CDR3 is TGTGCCAGCAGTCACCTCACTCTGCATTTT.

This clonotype has just a few counts. The chain joins TRBV6-1 to TRBJ1-3, with a possible D match to TRBD1 (6 bases). Per germline, CDR1 MNHNS and CDR2 SASEGT. V lost 4 bases and J lost 0, with 16 bases in between. The CDR3 contains 17 residues. The CDR3 nucleotides are TGTGCCAGCAGTGCGTATATACAGGGCAGCTCTGGAAACACCATATATTTT. It is translated as CASSAYIQGSSGNTIYF.

This chain links TRBV20-1 with TRBJ1-2, with D perhaps TRBD1 (6 bases). The CDR3 has 13 amino acids. The V gene lost 5 bases and the J gene lost 5 bases, with 15 bases spanning the gap. Germline V gene sequence: CDR1 DFQATT, CDR2 SNEGSKA (reference sequence). This chain's CDR3 is CSASPGESYGYTF. The CDR3 DNA follows: TGCAGTGCTTCGCCAGGGGAATCATATGGCTACACCTTC.

The gene calls are TRBV24-1 and TRBJ2-6; 8 nucleotides align to TRBD1. Germline CDR1 reads KGHDR; CDR2 reads SFDVKD. The ends lost 0 bases at V and 1 base at J; junction bases unmatched: 13. The length of the CDR3 is 21 residues. DNA for the CDR3: TGTGCCACCAGTGATTTGGATCCTCCAGGGGGCGCTGAGTCTGGGGCCAACGTCCTGACTTTC. The encoded protein is CATSDLDPPGGAESGANVLTF.

This clonotype was found a few times. The rearrangement links TRBV7-6 to TRBJ2-7; perhaps TRBD2 as D (5 bases). Germline assignment: CDR1 SGHVS and CDR2 FNYEAQ. This CDR3 contains 16 residues. V shed 5 bases and J shed 0 bases, with 17 bases lying between them. CDR3 nucleotides: TGTGCCAGCAGCCCCGTACGGGGTCCTCTCTCCTACGAGCAGTACGTC. It specifies CASSPVRGPLSYEQYV.

This clonotype was seen only a few times. This chain joins TRBV28 and TRBJ1-2, with D possibly matching TRBD1 (5 bases). There are 15 residues in the CDR3. Germline CDR1 and CDR2: MDHEN and SYDVKM. Trimming took 2 bases from V and 8 from J, leaving 18 bases between them. The CDR3 DNA is TGTGCCAGCAGTTTACCCGGGGCAGACCGGGAAGGCTACACCTTC. This sequence encodes CASSLPGADREGYTF.

Of note for this clonotype: Relative to the germline gene, one junction end is altered; a read error may explain this. This sequence joins TRBV7-7 and TRBJ2-5, with 12 positions matching TRBD2. Germline-derived CDR1 and CDR2 are SSHAT and FNYEAQ (reference sequence). The CDR3 is 16 residues long. The CDR3 loop is CASSPSGGALQETQYF. The CDR3 DNA reads TGTGCTAGCAGCCCTAGCGGGGGGGCCCTTCAAGAGACCCAGTACTTC.

The chain combines TRBV2 with TRBJ2-5, with TRBD2 matching 8 bases. CDR3 size: 15 residues. V shed 8 bases, J shed 6 bases, and the junction held 14 bases outside the gene matches. Germline CDR1 reads SNHLY; CDR2 reads FYNNEI. The CDR3 sequence: CASLGLENVLKTQYF. The CDR3 DNA follows: TGTGCCAGCTTGGGACTAGAAAACGTCCTGAAGACCCAGTACTTC.

The chain employs TRBV4-1 and TRBJ2-7; unclear D gene. V lost 4 bases, J lost 4 bases, and 17 bases lay in between. The CDR3 is made up of 15 amino acids. Germline V gives CDR1 MGHRA, CDR2 YSYEKL. CDR3 amino acids: CASSRILDGFYEQYV. CDR3 in DNA: TGCGCCAGCAGCCGGATATTAGACGGATTTTACGAGCAGTACGTC.

This clonotype was counted only a few times. The V call is TRBV7-6, the J call TRBJ2-1; TRBD2 aligns across 8 bases. V was pared by 5 bases and J by 8 bases, with 8 bases of the junction left unmatched. From germline, CDR1 is SGHVS and CDR2 FNYEAQ. The CDR3 loop spans 14 amino acids. CDR3 sequence reads: CASSLGGGYDEQFF. CDR3 DNA sequence: TGTGCCAGCAGCCTCGGGGGGGGATACGATGAGCAGTTCTTC. Full variable domain (rest looked up from reference TRBV7-6 and TRBJ2-1): GAGVSQSPRYKVTKRGQDVALRCDPISGHVSLYWYRQALGQGPEFLTYFNYEAQQDKSGLPNDRFSAERPEGSISTLTIQRTEQRDSAMYRCASSLGGGYDEQFFGPGTRLTVL.

Concerning this clonotype itself: A much larger clone lies a single base off, so this may be a read error. The V call is TRBV7-2, the J call TRBJ1-1, with TRBD1 identical over 7 bases. Germline CDR1 and CDR2: SGHTA and FQGNSA. The CDR3 spans 17 residues. CDR3 region: CASSLPTAGQTYTEAIF. In DNA, the CDR3 is TGTGCCAGCAGCCTACCGACCGCGGGACAGACCTACACTGAAGCTATCTTT.

Only a few counts were recorded for this clonotype. The rearrangement joins TRBV5-1 to TRBJ1-2; D unclear. This CDR3 region has 13 residues. Germline CDR1 SGHRS, CDR2 YFSETQ. Trimming removed 4 bases at V and 10 bases at J, with 17 bases between. DNA of the CDR3: TGCGCCAGCAGCGGTGGTCCCGGCGGATTCTACACCTTC. Translating gives CASSGGPGGFYTF.

The chain links TRBV4-1 to TRBJ2-1, with a possible D match to TRBD2 (7 bases). This CDR3 is built from 14 residues. The germline V gene encodes CDR1 MGHRA and CDR2 YSYEKL. Trimming left V 1 base short and J 15 bases short, with 19 bases between. CDR3: CASSQVGGAEGGFF. CDR3 coding DNA: TGCGCCAGCAGCCAAGTGGGGGGGGCTGAGGGGGGGTTCTTC.

V is TRBV27 and J is TRBJ1-6; TRBD1 aligns across 9 bases. Trimming took 6 bases from V and 4 from J; bases not matched to a gene: 7. The CDR3 has 16 residues. From germline, CDR1 is MNHEY and CDR2 SMNVEV (reference sequence). The CDR3 DNA reads TGTGCCAGCAGCCCCCGGGACAGGGCGTATAATTCACCCCTCCACTTT. Amino acid sequence: CASSPRDRAYNSPLHF.